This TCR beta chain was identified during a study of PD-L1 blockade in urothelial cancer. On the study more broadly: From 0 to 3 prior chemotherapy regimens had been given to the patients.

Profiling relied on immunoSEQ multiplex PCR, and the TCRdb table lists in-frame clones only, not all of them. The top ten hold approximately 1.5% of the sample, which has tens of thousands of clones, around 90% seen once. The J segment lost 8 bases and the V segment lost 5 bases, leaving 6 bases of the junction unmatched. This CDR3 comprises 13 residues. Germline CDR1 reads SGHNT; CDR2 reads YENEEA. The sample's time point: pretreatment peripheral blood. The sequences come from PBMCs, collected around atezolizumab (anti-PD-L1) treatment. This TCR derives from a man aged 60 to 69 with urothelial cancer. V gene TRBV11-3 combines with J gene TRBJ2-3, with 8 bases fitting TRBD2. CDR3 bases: TGTGCCAGCAGCGACCCCCTAGCGGGTACGCAGTATTTT. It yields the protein CASSDPLAGTQYF.